These 15 T cell receptor beta chains were sequenced from one sample in a study of shared clonotypes between healthy human individuals (TCRdb year 2020). The library came from the immunoSEQ multiplex PCR assay. This is the immuneACCESS table as TCRdb keeps it, with only in-frame sequences that have V and J called. A part of the clones is gone; compared with another copy, unresolved V genes explain less than half, and the rest is unexplained. The sample profile shows 2 million or so clones; roughly 96% of them were found once. 0.1% to 0.15% of the sample is taken by the ten largest. The specimen was naive CD4+ T cells sorted from blood. What the cell subset or site label conveys for this sample: CD45RA+ positively selected. These receptors all stem from a young man in good health.

Notes on this clone: Within the sample, other DNA sequences also encode this same CDR3. The chain carries TRBV6-5 and TRBJ2-7; D perhaps matches TRBD2 (5 bases). V was trimmed by 5 bases and J by 4 bases, leaving 9 bases between them. From germline, CDR1 is MNHEY and CDR2 SVGAGI. The CDR3 runs to 12 residues. The CDR3 region has the DNA TGTGCCAGCAGTACCGGACTGTACGAGCAGTACTTC. It specifies CASSTGLYEQYF.

The chain recombines TRBV2 with TRBJ1-4; D might be TRBD1 (5 bases). Germline V gives CDR1 SNHLY, CDR2 FYNNEI. V lost 3 bases and J 5 bases, leaving 10 bases between the germline ends. The CDR3 spans 14 residues. The CDR3 spells CASSDPGPNEKLFF. CDR3 in DNA: TGTGCCAGCAGTGATCCAGGGCCCAATGAAAAACTGTTTTTT.

Concerning this clone: Other DNA sequences within the sample encode an identical CDR3. The chain uses TRBV6-5 and TRBJ2-7, with TRBD2 identical over 11 bases. V trimming: 6 bases; J trimming: 4 bases; junction bases outside the gene matches: 5. CDR3 length: 14 amino acids. The germline V gene has CDR1 MNHEY and CDR2 SVGAGI. The CDR3 DNA sequence: TGTGCCAGCAGCACCGGGACTAGCGGTTACGAGCAGTACTTC. This gives the protein CASSTGTSGYEQYF.

V gene TRBV6-5 combines with J gene TRBJ1-2, with a possible D match to TRBD1 (6 bases). The V and J ends lost 5 bases and 4 bases respectively, with 14 bases between them. The CDR3 is 14 residues long. CDR1 MNHEY and CDR2 SVGAGI come from the germline V gene. CDR3 loop: CASSRRQAVYGYTF. As DNA, the CDR3 is TGTGCCAGCAGTCGCCGACAGGCGGTCTATGGCTACACCTTC.

This chain uses TRBV27 with TRBJ2-1; D not certain. V was clipped by 8 bases and J by 7 bases, with 18 bases between them. CDR3 length: 14 amino acids. Germline assignment: CDR1 MNHEY and CDR2 SMNVEV (reference sequence). CDR3 in amino acids: CASGLRIKANEQFF. CDR3 DNA sequence: TGTGCCAGCGGGCTACGAATTAAGGCGAATGAGCAGTTCTTC.

This clone has only one observation. This sequence joins TRBV29-1 and TRBJ2-5, with D maybe TRBD1 (5 bases). V lost 6 bases to trimming and J lost 4 bases, with 18 bases between them. Looked up from germline, CDR1 is SQVTM and CDR2 is ANQGSEA. This CDR3 has 14 amino acids. As DNA, the CDR3 is TGCAGCGTCCAGGGTGGCGGTATTGGAGAGACCCAGTACTTC. This sequence encodes CSVQGGGIGETQYF.

V gene TRBV5-1 combines with J gene TRBJ2-5; 9 bases agree with TRBD1. The V segment lost 0 bases and the J segment 6 bases; nucleotides outside the gene matches: 9. The CDR3 consists of 16 residues. Germline lookup yields CDR1 SGHRS and CDR2 YFSETQ. DNA for the CDR3: TGCGCCAGCAGCTTGGGGGGACAGGGTGTCGTTAAGACCCAGTACTTC. It encodes CASSLGGQGVVKTQYF.

The rearrangement links TRBV5-4 to TRBJ2-1; 7 bases match TRBD1. Germline V gene lookup returns CDR1 SGHNT and CDR2 YYREEE (reference sequence). The CDR3 length is 13 residues. V shed 3 bases, J shed 8 bases, and the junction held 5 bases outside the gene matches. The CDR3 sequence is CASSSRQGHEQFF. The CDR3 DNA sequence: TGTGCCAGCAGCTCGCGACAGGGCCATGAGCAGTTCTTC.

The genes are TRBV10-2 and TRBJ1-3, with 7 bases lining up with TRBD1. Losses at the gene ends were 6 bases for V and 0 bases for J; bases not matched to a gene: 8. The CDR3 spans 16 residues. In germline, CDR1 is WSHSY, CDR2 SAAADI. The CDR3 reads CASRSPGQSSGNTIYF. CDR3 coding DNA: TGCGCCAGCAGGAGTCCGGGACAGAGCTCTGGAAACACCATATATTTT.

The V call is TRBV30, the J call TRBJ1-1; D is ambiguous. The CDR3 has 14 amino acids. V gave up 3 bases and J gave up 0 bases, with 11 bases separating them. Germline CDR1 reads GTSNPN; CDR2 reads SVGIG (reference sequence). The CDR3 DNA reads TGTGCCTGGAGAAGGACGGGAATGAACACTGAAGCTTTCTTT. It is translated as CAWRRTGMNTEAFF.

V usage is TRBV25-1 and J usage is TRBJ2-7; 8 bases map to TRBD2. The J segment lost 8 bases and the V segment lost 1 base, leaving 7 bases of the junction unmatched. This CDR3 comprises 14 residues. Germline values: CDR1 MGHDK, CDR2 SYGVNS. The chain's CDR3 is CASSEFSGAFKQYF. The CDR3 nucleotides read TGTGCCAGCAGTGAATTTAGCGGGGCGTTCAAGCAGTACTTC.

V is TRBV2 and J is TRBJ2-7; 7 bases are a match to TRBD1. The junction had 7 bases not matched to a gene; V was cut back by 6 bases and J by 5 bases. Germline V gene lookup returns CDR1 SNHLY and CDR2 FYNNEI. The CDR3 consists of 13 residues. CDR3 DNA: TGTGCCAGCAGACAAGACAGGGTCAACGAGCAGTACTTC. This codes for CASRQDRVNEQYF.

The chain is built from TRBV11-2 and TRBJ1-1; D is ambiguous. The germline V gene encodes CDR1 SGHAT and CDR2 FQNNGV. The CDR3 loop spans 12 amino acids. The germline V and J ends were trimmed by 2 bases and 7 bases, with 8 bases remaining between them. The CDR3 DNA follows: TGTGCCAGCAGCTTATGGCAAGGTGAAGCTTTCTTT. Residues: CASSLWQGEAFF.

This clone occurred once. J is TRBJ1-2 and V is TRBV5-1, with D perhaps matching TRBD1 (5 bases). Germline CDR1 SGHRS, CDR2 YFSETQ. This CDR3 is 14 amino acids long. The V gene lost 4 bases and the J gene lost 5 bases, with 15 bases spanning the gap. CDR3 nucleotides: TGCGCCAGCAGCCAGCAGGGACCGATGTATGGCTACACCTTC. It codes for CASSQQGPMYGYTF.

Many counts were recorded for this clone. This chain joins TRBV6-1 and TRBJ1-5; unclear D gene. V shed 7 bases and J shed 0 bases, with 10 bases lying between them. The CDR3 covers 14 residues. Germline loops: CDR1 MNHNS, CDR2 SASEGT. The CDR3 DNA reads as TGTGCCAGCAACCAAGTTTATAGCAATCAGCCCCAGCATTTT. Residues: CASNQVYSNQPQHF.